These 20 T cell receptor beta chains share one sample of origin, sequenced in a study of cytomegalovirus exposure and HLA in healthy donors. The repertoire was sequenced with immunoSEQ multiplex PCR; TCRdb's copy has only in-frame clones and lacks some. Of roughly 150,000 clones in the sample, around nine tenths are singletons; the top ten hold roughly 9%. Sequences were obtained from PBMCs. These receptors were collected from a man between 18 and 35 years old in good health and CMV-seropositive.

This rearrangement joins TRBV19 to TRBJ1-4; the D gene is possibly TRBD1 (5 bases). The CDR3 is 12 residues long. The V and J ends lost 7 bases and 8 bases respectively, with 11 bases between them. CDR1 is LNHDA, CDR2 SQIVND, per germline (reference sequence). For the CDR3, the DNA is TGTGCCAGTACACGGGGGAGGGAAAAACTGTTTTTT. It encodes CASTRGREKLFF.

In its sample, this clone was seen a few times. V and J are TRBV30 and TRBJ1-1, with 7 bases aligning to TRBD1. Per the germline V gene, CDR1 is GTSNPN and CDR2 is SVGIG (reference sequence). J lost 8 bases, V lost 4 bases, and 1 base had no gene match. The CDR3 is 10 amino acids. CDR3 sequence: CAWKGAEAFF. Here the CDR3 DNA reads TGTGCCTGGAAGGGGGCAGAAGCTTTCTTT.

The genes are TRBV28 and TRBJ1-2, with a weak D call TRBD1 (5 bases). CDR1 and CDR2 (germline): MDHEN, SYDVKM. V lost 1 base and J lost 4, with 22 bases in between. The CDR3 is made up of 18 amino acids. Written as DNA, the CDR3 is TGTGCCAGCAGTTTATTCGGCCAGGGCCCCCTCTCGGGCTATGGCTACACCTTC. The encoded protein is CASSLFGQGPLSGYGYTF.

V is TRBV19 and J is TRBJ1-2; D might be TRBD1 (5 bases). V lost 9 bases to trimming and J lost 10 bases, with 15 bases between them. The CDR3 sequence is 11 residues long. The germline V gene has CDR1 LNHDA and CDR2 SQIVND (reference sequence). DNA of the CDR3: TGTGCCAGCAGGGAGGGCCGAGTCTACACCTTC. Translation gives CASREGRVYTF.

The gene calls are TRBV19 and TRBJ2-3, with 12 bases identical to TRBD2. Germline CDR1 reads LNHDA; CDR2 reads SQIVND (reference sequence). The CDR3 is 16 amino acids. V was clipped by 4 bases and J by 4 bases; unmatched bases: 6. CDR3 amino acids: CASSTRTSGNPDTQYF. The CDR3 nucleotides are TGTGCCAGTAGTACCCGGACTAGCGGGAACCCAGATACGCAGTATTTT.

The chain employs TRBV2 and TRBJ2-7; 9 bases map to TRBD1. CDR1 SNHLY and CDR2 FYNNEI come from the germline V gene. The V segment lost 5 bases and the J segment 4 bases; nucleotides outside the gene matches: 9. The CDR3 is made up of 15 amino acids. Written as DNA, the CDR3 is TGTGCCAGCAGTTTCGCCGGGACAGGGAAGTACGAGCAGTACTTC. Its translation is CASSFAGTGKYEQYF.

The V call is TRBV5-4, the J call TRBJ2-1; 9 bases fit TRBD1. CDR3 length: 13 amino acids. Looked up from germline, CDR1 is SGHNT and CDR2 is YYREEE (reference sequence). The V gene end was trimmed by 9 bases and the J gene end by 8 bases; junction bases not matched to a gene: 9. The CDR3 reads CATRRDRAHEQFF. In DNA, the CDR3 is TGTGCCACCCGCCGGGACAGGGCCCATGAGCAGTTCTTC.

CDR3 sequence: CASSSSTYTDTQYF. In DNA form, the CDR3 reads TGTGCCAGCAGTTCTTCTACCTACACAGATACGCAGTATTTT. The chain recombines TRBV6-6 with TRBJ2-3, with unresolved D. The germline V and J ends were trimmed by 4 bases and 2 bases, with 10 bases remaining between them. This CDR3 has 14 residues. In germline, CDR1 is MNHNY, CDR2 SVGAGI (reference sequence).

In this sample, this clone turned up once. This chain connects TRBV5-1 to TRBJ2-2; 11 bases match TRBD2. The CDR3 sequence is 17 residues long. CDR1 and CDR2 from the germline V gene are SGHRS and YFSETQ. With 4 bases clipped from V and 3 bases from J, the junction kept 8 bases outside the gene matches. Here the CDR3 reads CASSLVTSGIDTGELFF. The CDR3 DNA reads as TGCGCCAGCAGCCTGGTGACTAGCGGGATTGACACCGGGGAGCTGTTTTTT. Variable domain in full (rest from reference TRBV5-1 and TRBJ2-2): KAGVTQTPRYLIKTRGQQVTLSCSPISGHRSVSWYQQTPGQGLQFLFEYFSETQRNKGNFPGRFSGRQFSNSRSEMNVSTLELGDSALYLCASSLVTSGIDTGELFFGEGSRLTVL.

The CDR3 spells CASRQSLDWAYEQYF. CDR3 nucleotides: TGCGCCAGCAGGCAGTCACTAGATTGGGCCTACGAGCAGTACTTC. This sequence joins TRBV5-1 and TRBJ2-7; possibly TRBD2 for D (5 bases). CDR1 is SGHRS, CDR2 YFSETQ, per germline. CDR3 length: 15 amino acids. Trimming took 5 bases from V and 2 from J, leaving 17 bases between them.

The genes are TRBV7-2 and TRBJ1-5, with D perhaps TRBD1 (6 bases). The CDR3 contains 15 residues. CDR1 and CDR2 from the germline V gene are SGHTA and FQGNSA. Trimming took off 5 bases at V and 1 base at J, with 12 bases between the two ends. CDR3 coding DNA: TGTGCCAGCAGCCCTACCGACAGGAGCAATCAGCCCCAGCATTTT. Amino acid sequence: CASSPTDRSNQPQHF.

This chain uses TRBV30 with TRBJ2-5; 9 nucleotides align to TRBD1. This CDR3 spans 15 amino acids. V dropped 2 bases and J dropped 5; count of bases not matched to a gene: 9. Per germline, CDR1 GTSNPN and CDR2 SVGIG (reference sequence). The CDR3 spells CAWSIRGQGIETQYF. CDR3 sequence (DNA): TGTGCCTGGAGTATCCGGGGACAGGGAATTGAGACCCAGTACTTC.

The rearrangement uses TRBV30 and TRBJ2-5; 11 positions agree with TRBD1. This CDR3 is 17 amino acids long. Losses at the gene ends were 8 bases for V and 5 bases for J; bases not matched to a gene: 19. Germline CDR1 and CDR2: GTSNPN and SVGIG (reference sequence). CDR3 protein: CAGTSGQGATFSETQYF. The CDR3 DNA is TGTGCCGGAACAAGTGGACAGGGGGCAACGTTCTCGGAGACCCAGTACTTC.

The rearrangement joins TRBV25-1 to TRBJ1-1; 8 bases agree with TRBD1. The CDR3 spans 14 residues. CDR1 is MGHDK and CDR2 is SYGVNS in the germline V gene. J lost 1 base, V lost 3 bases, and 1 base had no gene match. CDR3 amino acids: CASSEGQANTEAFF. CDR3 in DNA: TGTGCCAGCAGTGAGGGACAGGCGAACACTGAAGCTTTCTTT.

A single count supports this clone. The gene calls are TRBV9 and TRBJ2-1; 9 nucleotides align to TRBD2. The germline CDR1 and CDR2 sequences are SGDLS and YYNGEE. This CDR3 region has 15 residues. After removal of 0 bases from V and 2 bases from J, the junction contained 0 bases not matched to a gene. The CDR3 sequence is CASSVVAGAYNEQFF. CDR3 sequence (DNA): TGTGCCAGCAGCGTAGTAGCGGGAGCCTACAATGAGCAGTTCTTC. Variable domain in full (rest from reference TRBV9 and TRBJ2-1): DSGVTQTPKHLITATGQRVTLRCSPRSGDLSVYWYQQSLDQGLQFLIQYYNGEERAKGNILERFSAQQFPDLHSELNLSSLELGDSALYFCASSVVAGAYNEQFFGPGTRLTVL.

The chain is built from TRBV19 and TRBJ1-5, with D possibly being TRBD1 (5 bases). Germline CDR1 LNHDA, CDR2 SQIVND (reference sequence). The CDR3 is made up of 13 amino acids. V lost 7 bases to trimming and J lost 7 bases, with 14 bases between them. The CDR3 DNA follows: TGTGCCAGTAAGCCGGCGGGGCCCCAGCCCCAGCATTTT. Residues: CASKPAGPQPQHF.

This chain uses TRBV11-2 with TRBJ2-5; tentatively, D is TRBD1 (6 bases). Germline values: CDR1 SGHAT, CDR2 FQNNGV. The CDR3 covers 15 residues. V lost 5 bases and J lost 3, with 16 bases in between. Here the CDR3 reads CASSAGQPREETQYF. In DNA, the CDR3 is TGTGCCAGCAGCGCTGGACAGCCCCGTGAAGAGACCCAGTACTTC.

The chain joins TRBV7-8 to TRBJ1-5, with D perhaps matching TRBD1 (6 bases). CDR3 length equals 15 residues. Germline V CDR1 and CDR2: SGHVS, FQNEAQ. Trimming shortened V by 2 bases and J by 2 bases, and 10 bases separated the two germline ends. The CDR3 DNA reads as TGTGCCAGCAGCTTACGGGACACGGGCAATCAGCCCCAGCATTTT. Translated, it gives CASSLRDTGNQPQHF.

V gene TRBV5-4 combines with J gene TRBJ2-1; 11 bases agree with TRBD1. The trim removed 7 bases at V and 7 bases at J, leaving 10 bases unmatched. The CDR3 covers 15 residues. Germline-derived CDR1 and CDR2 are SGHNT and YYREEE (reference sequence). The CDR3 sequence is CASGEDRGRVNEQFF. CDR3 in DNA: TGTGCCAGCGGGGAGGACAGGGGGCGCGTAAATGAGCAGTTCTTC. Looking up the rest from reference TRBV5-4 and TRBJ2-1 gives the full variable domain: ETGVTQSPTHLIKTRGQQVTLRCSSQSGHNTVSWYQQALGQGPQFIFQYYREEENGRGNFPPRFSGLQFPNYSSELNVNALELDDSALYLCASGEDRGRVNEQFFGPGTRLTVL.

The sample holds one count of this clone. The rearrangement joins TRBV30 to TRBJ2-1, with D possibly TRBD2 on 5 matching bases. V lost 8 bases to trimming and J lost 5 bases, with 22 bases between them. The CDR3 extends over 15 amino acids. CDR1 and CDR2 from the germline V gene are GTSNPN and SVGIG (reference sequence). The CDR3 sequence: CAGSLGEMDHNEQFF. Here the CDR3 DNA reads TGTGCCGGATCACTCGGGGAGATGGACCACAATGAGCAGTTCTTC. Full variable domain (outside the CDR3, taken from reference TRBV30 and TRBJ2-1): SQTIHQWPATLVQPVGSPLSLECTVEGTSNPNLYWYRQAAGRGLQLLFYSVGIGQISSEVPQNLSASRPQDRQFILSSKKLLLSDSGFYLCAGSLGEMDHNEQFFGPGTRLTVL.